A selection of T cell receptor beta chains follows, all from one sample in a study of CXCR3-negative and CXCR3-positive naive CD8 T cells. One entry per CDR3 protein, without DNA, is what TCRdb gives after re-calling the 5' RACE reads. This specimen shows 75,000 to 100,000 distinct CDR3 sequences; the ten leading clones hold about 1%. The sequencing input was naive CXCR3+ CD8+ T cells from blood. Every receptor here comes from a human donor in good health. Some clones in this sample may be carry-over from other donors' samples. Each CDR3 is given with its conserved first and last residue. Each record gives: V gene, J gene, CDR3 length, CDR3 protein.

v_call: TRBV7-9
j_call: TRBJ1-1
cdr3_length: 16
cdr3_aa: CASSDRDRALNTEAFF

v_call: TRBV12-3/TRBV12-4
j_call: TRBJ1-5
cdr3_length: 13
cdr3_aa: CASSLVIVEPQHF

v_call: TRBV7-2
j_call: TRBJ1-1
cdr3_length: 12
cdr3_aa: CASSLGFTEAFF

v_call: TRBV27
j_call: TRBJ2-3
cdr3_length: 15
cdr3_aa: CASSLFGAETDTQYF

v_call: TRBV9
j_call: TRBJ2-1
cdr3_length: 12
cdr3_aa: CASSPRYNEQFF

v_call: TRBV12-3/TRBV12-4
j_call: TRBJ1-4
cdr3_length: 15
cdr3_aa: CASCCFDRVKEKLFF

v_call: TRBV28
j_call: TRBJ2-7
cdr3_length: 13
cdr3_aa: CASRPGITYELYF

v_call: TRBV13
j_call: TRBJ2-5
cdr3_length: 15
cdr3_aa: CASSSGLAGQETQYF

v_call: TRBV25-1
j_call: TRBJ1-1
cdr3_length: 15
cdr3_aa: CASTPPRGLATEAFF

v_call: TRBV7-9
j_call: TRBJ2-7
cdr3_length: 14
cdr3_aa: CASSLVTATYEQYF

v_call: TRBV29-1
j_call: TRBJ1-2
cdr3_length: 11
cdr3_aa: CSVELGGGYTF

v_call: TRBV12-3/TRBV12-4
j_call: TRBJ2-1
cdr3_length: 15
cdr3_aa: CASSFRNRELNEQFF

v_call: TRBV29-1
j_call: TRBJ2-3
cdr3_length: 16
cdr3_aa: CSVEGAARGSTDTQYF

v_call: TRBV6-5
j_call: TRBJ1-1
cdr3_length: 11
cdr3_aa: CASKKGTEAFF

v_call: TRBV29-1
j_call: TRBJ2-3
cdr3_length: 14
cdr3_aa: CSVKTSGGVDTQYF

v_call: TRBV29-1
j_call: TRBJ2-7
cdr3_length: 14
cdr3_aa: CSVEGGRSSYEQYF

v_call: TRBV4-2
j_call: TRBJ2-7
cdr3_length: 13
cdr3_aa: CASSQVLLYEQYF

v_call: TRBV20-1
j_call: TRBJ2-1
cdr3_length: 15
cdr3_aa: CSARGSGGSYNEQFF

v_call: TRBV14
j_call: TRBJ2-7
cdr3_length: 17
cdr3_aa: CASSQDRQGTGSHEQYF

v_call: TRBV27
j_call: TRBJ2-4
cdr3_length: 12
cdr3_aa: CASSYGGNIQYF

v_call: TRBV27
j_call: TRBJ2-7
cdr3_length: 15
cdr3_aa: CASSFAGGAVDTQYF

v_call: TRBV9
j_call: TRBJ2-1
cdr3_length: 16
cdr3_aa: CASSLDWDSLRDEQFF

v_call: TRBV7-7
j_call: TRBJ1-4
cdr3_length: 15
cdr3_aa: CASSLERAAGEKLFF

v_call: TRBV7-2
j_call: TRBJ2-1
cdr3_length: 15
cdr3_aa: CASSYGLAGGSKQFF

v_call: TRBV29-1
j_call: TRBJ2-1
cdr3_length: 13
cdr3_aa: CSVPETSGGPEFF

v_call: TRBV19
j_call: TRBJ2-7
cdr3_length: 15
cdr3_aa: CASSIGGRAVSEQYF

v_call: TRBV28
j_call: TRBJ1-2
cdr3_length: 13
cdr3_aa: CASSPLGHYGYTF

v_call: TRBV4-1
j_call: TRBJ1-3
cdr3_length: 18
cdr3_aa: CASSQNLVGTGTGNTIYF

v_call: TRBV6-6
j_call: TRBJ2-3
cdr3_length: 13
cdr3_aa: CASSGGPLDTQYF

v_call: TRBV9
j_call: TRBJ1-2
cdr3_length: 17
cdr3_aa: CASSTREGVEILDGYTF

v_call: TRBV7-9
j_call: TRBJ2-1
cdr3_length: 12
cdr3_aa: CASDRGYNEQFF

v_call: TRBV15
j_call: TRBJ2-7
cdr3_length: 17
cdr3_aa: CATSRDREPDQYYEQYF

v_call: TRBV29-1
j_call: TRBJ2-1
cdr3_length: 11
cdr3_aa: CSGDGYNEQFF

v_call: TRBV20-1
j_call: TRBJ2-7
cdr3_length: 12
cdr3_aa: CSARDNSYEQYF

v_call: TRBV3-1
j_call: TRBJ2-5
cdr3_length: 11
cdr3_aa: CASSQVETQYF

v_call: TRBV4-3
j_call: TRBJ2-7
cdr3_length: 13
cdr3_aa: CAGTEGLDREQYF

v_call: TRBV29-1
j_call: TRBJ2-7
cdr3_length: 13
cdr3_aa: CSVEGDRPYEQYF

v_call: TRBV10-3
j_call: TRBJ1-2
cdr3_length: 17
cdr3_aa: CAISESPGGTGDYGYTF

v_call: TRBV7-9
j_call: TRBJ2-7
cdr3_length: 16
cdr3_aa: CASSQPRDREQDEQYF

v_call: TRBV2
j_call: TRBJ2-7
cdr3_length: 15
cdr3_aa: CASSEADRTTYEQYF

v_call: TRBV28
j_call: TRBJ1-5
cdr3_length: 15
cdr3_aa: CASSPRAQGNRPQHF